The 28 T cell receptor beta chains given below trace back to one sample, sequenced in a study of blood T cell repertoires in COVID-19. Assay: immunoSEQ multiplex PCR; the TCRdb copy retains only in-frame clones and omits some. Altogether some 58,000 clones are present, 70% to 90% being singletons, with the ten largest covering about 1.2%. The sequencing input was peripheral blood. The receptors here all came from a man aged 40-49 years with acute or convalescent COVID-19.

This chain uses TRBV2 with TRBJ1-6, with D hard to call. V was cut by 6 bases and J by 8 bases, with 11 bases left in between. Germline V lookup: CDR1 SNHLY, CDR2 FYNNEI. The CDR3 runs 13 residues. CDR3 coding DNA: TGTGCCAGCAGCTCTACGACATATTCACCCCTCCACTTT. As protein: CASSSTTYSPLHF.

The J gene is TRBJ2-3, the V gene TRBV6-5; TRBD2 matches at 14 bases. This CDR3 is 15 amino acids long. Germline V CDR1 and CDR2: MNHEY, SVGAGI. The J segment lost 11 bases and the V segment lost 6 bases, leaving 10 bases of the junction unmatched. CDR3 region: CASSPGTSGGPGQYF. CDR3 nucleotides: TGTGCCAGCAGCCCCGGGACTAGCGGGGGCCCGGGGCAGTATTTT.

The rearrangement links TRBV19 to TRBJ1-1; TRBD1 might be the D (6 bases). The germline CDR1 and CDR2 sequences are LNHDA and SQIVND (reference sequence). The CDR3 is made up of 16 amino acids. The V end lost 5 bases, the J end lost 10 bases, and 26 bases lay between the germline ends. The CDR3 protein is CASSPSWGGAGITAFF. As DNA, the CDR3 is TGTGCCAGTAGTCCGTCATGGGGGGGCGCAGGAATAACAGCTTTCTTT.

This chain uses TRBV3-1 (or the pseudogene TRBV3-2) with TRBJ2-7; 9 bases are a match to TRBD2. The germline V gene has CDR1 LGHDT and CDR2 YNNKEL (reference sequence). The junction had 4 bases not matched to a gene; V was cut back by 1 base and J by 3 bases. The CDR3 spans 15 residues. CDR3 residues: CASSQGRGGSYEQYF. In DNA, the CDR3 is TGTGCCAGCAGCCAAGGGCGGGGGGGGAGCTACGAGCAGTACTTC.

V is TRBV30 and J is TRBJ2-7; D is unresolved. The CDR3 is 12 residues long. Germline CDR1 reads GTSNPN; CDR2 reads SVGIG (reference sequence). The V gene lost 2 bases and the J gene lost 6 bases, with 11 bases spanning the gap. CDR3 nucleotides: TGTGCCTGGAGTCCAGTCCGGAGCGAGCAGTACTTC. Translating gives CAWSPVRSEQYF.

V usage is TRBV7-2 and J usage is TRBJ1-2; maybe TRBD1 (5 bases). The CDR3 consists of 14 residues. Germline CDR1 SGHTA, CDR2 FQGNSA. Trimming took 5 bases from V and 0 from J, leaving 10 bases between them. The CDR3 loop is CASSAAGTNYGYTF. The CDR3 nucleotides are TGTGCCAGCAGCGCGGCAGGGACTAACTATGGCTACACCTTC.

The chain employs TRBV7-2 and TRBJ1-1; no definite D call. Germline CDR1 SGHTA, CDR2 FQGNSA. The CDR3 has 14 amino acids. The V end lost 1 base, the J end lost 1 base, and 7 bases lay between the germline ends. CDR3 bases: TGTGCCAGCAGCTTAGTACCAGGGAACACTGAAGCTTTCTTT. It is translated as CASSLVPGNTEAFF.

This clone was picked up one time. The V call is TRBV19, the J call TRBJ2-7, with TRBD1 matching over 10 bases. After removal of 5 bases from V and 2 bases from J, the junction contained 9 bases not matched to a gene. The CDR3 has 16 amino acids. Germline CDR1 and CDR2: LNHDA and SQIVND (reference sequence). The CDR3 is CASSPTPGQGTYEQYF. The CDR3 nucleotides are TGTGCCAGTAGTCCCACCCCGGGACAGGGGACCTACGAGCAGTACTTC.

The gene calls are TRBV9 and TRBJ2-7; 10 bases align to TRBD1. The CDR3 extends over 18 amino acids. J gave up 4 bases and V 1 base, and 14 bases lay outside the gene matches. Germline V gene lookup returns CDR1 SGDLS and CDR2 YYNGEE. This CDR3 is CASSVTLETGTGVYEQYF. DNA of the CDR3: TGTGCCAGCAGCGTAACCCTTGAAACCGGGACAGGGGTATACGAGCAGTACTTC.

A single count supports this clone. The rearrangement uses TRBV30 and TRBJ1-1, with D perhaps matching TRBD1 (5 bases). V shed 0 bases and J shed 11 bases, with 19 bases lying between them. The CDR3 loop spans 14 amino acids. Germline assignment: CDR1 GTSNPN and CDR2 SVGIG (reference sequence). The CDR3 loop reads CAWSVQSVSGGAFF. In DNA, the CDR3 is TGTGCCTGGAGTGTACAATCGGTGTCGGGGGGGGCTTTCTTT.

This sequence joins TRBV19 and TRBJ1-2, with TRBD1 matching 9 bases. CDR1 and CDR2 (germline): LNHDA, SQIVND (reference sequence). V lost 4 bases, J lost 6 bases, and 9 bases stayed unmatched. This CDR3 spans 15 amino acids. This CDR3 is CASSTRTGAPDGYTF. In DNA form, the CDR3 reads TGTGCCAGTAGTACCCGGACAGGGGCCCCTGATGGCTACACCTTC.

This clone was found once. J is TRBJ1-2 and V is TRBV9; weak D call: TRBD1 (5 bases). This CDR3 has 16 amino acids. CDR1 is SGDLS and CDR2 is YYNGEE in the germline V gene. Trimming stripped 4 bases from V and 4 bases from J, with 20 bases between. The CDR3 sequence: CASSPDLKKGIYGYTF. Here the CDR3 DNA reads TGTGCCAGCAGCCCAGACCTAAAGAAGGGGATCTATGGCTACACCTTC.

The V and J genes are TRBV7-6 and TRBJ1-5; a weak D match, TRBD1 (6 bases). The germline V gene encodes CDR1 SGHVS and CDR2 FNYEAQ. This CDR3 contains 14 residues. V shed 6 bases and J shed 4 bases, with 13 bases lying between them. As DNA, the CDR3 is TGTGCCAGCAGTCAACAGGGTTCGAATCAGCCCCAGCATTTT. Residues: CASSQQGSNQPQHF.

This chain connects TRBV25-1 to TRBJ2-5; tentative D call: TRBD1 (5 bases). Per germline, CDR1 MGHDK and CDR2 SYGVNS. V was shortened by 2 bases and J by 4 bases, with 8 bases between the two germline ends. The CDR3 is made up of 13 amino acids. The CDR3 DNA reads TGTGCCAGCAGTGAAATCAGGGTAGAGACCCAGTACTTC. Translating it yields CASSEIRVETQYF. Full variable domain (remainder filled in from reference TRBV25-1 and TRBJ2-5): EADIYQTPRYLVIGTGKKITLECSQTMGHDKMYWYQQDPGMELHLIHYSYGVNSTEKGDLSSESTVSRIRTEHFPLTLESARPSHTSQYLCASSEIRVETQYFGPGTRLLVL.

The chain has TRBV25-1 and TRBJ1-1, with D hard to call. V lost 6 bases, J lost 3 bases, and 11 bases lay in between. Germline V lookup: CDR1 MGHDK, CDR2 SYGVNS. The CDR3 totals 13 residues. The CDR3 reads CASRRLTYTEAFF. CDR3 DNA sequence: TGTGCCAGCAGACGACTGACGTACACTGAAGCTTTCTTT.

This chain joins TRBV6-1 and TRBJ1-5, with D tentatively TRBD1 (6 bases). The CDR3 has 16 amino acids. CDR1 and CDR2 from the germline V gene are MNHNS and SASEGT. V was trimmed by 3 bases and J by 0 bases, leaving 12 bases between them. The CDR3: CASSEQGPVSNQPQHF. CDR3 nucleotide sequence: TGTGCCAGCAGTGAGCAGGGGCCCGTTAGCAATCAGCCCCAGCATTTT.

The J gene is TRBJ2-1, the V gene TRBV9; TRBD2 matches at 7 bases. Germline CDR1 reads SGDLS; CDR2 reads YYNGEE. V trimming: 1 base; J trimming: 4 bases; junction bases outside the gene matches: 5. The length of the CDR3 is 15 residues. The chain's CDR3 is CASSVLRGEYNEQFF. In nucleotides, the CDR3 is TGTGCCAGCAGCGTACTACGGGGGGAGTACAATGAGCAGTTCTTC.

The chain links TRBV20-1 to TRBJ1-2; 7 nucleotides agree with TRBD1. CDR1 and CDR2 (germline): DFQATT, SNEGSKA (reference sequence). The CDR3 consists of 11 residues. V was pared by 6 bases and J by 8 bases, with 6 bases of the junction left unmatched. CDR3 in DNA: TGCAGTGCACGGGACAGACGAGGCTACACCTTC. Translated, it gives CSARDRRGYTF.

The chain carries TRBV6-5 and TRBJ2-4; D is possibly TRBD2 (7 bases). V was clipped by 6 bases and J by 7 bases, with 16 bases between them. The CDR3 contains 14 residues. Germline V gives CDR1 MNHEY, CDR2 SVGAGI. Here the CDR3 reads CASRGRGKNNIQYF. The CDR3 DNA follows: TGTGCCAGCAGGGGGAGGGGGAAGAACAACATTCAGTACTTC.

The chain joins TRBV5-1 to TRBJ2-2; a possible D gene is TRBD2 (5 bases). Germline V gene data show CDR1 as SGHRS and CDR2 as YFSETQ. The CDR3 is 15 amino acids. The ends were cut back, 2 bases at V and 2 bases at J, with 10 bases in the middle. The CDR3 DNA follows: TGCGCCAGCAGCTTTGGAGGACCCAACACCGGGGAGCTGTTTTTT. It is translated as CASSFGGPNTGELFF.

The chain couples TRBV10-1 to TRBJ2-1; D may be TRBD2 (7 bases). V shed 1 base and J shed 10 bases, with 23 bases lying between them. This CDR3 has 17 residues. In germline, CDR1 is WNHNN, CDR2 SYGVQD (reference sequence). DNA of the CDR3: TGCGCCAGCAGTGAGTTGCGGGGCGGGGGCCACTCCATAGAGCAGTTCTTC. Translating it yields CASSELRGGGHSIEQFF.

The chain has TRBV30 and TRBJ2-2; 7 nucleotides match TRBD1. Looked up from germline, CDR1 is GTSNPN and CDR2 is SVGIG (reference sequence). This CDR3 comprises 13 residues. Trimming took 3 bases from V and 6 from J; bases not matched to a gene: 4. The CDR3 protein is CAWRTGWAGELFF. CDR3 nucleotide sequence: TGTGCCTGGAGGACAGGGTGGGCCGGGGAGCTGTTTTTT. Full variable domain (remainder filled in from reference TRBV30 and TRBJ2-2): SQTIHQWPATLVQPVGSPLSLECTVEGTSNPNLYWYRQAAGRGLQLLFYSVGIGQISSEVPQNLSASRPQDRQFILSSKKLLLSDSGFYLCAWRTGWAGELFFGEGSRLTVL.

This chain links TRBV11-2 with TRBJ2-7; D is perhaps TRBD2 (6 bases). CDR1 and CDR2 from the germline V gene are SGHAT and FQNNGV. V was clipped by 4 bases and J by 2 bases, with 12 bases between them. This CDR3 spans 14 amino acids. Here the CDR3 DNA reads TGTGCCAGCAGCTCCGTGGGGGGACCCTACGAGCAGTACTTC. It translates to CASSSVGGPYEQYF. Variable domain in full (rest from reference TRBV11-2 and TRBJ2-7): EAGVAQSPRYKIIEKRQSVAFWCNPISGHATLYWYQQILGQGPKLLIQFQNNGVVDDSQLPKDRFSAERLKGVDSTLKIQPAKLEDSAVYLCASSSVGGPYEQYFGPGTRLTVT.

This chain links TRBV6-5 with TRBJ1-2; TRBD1 aligns across 10 bases. With 6 bases clipped from V and 8 bases from J, the junction kept 9 bases outside the gene matches. The CDR3 is 14 residues long. Germline CDR1 and CDR2: MNHEY and SVGAGI. The CDR3 is CASRSTGGAGGYTF. The CDR3 nucleotides are TGTGCCAGCAGATCGACAGGGGGCGCGGGAGGCTACACCTTC.

The chain recombines TRBV19 with TRBJ1-4; the match to TRBD1 covers 7 bases. Germline trimming cut 5 bases from V and 5 bases from J; bases unmatched to any gene: 5. The CDR3 is made up of 14 amino acids. Germline V CDR1 and CDR2: LNHDA, SQIVND (reference sequence). The CDR3 reads CASSPQTGNEKLFF. CDR3 nucleotides: TGTGCCAGTAGTCCTCAGACAGGGAATGAAAAACTGTTTTTT.

CDR3 sequence reads: CSVDKSRGADGYTF. CDR3 sequence (DNA): TGCAGCGTTGATAAGAGCCGCGGCGCAGATGGCTACACCTTC. The chain combines TRBV29-1 with TRBJ1-2; D call uncertain. Deletions cut 3 bases from V and 6 bases from J, with 17 bases between. This CDR3 contains 14 residues. Germline V CDR1 and CDR2: SQVTM, ANQGSEA.

The V gene is TRBV4-2, the J gene TRBJ1-1; perhaps TRBD1 as D (6 bases). Germline V gene data show CDR1 as LGHNA and CDR2 as YNFKEQ. V dropped 1 base and J dropped 0 bases, with 12 bases sitting between them. The length of the CDR3 is 16 residues. CDR3 bases: TGTGCCAGCAGCCAAGTTCAGGGGACGGTGAACACTGAAGCTTTCTTT. It specifies CASSQVQGTVNTEAFF.

The chain recombines TRBV29-1 with TRBJ2-5, with 8 bases matching TRBD1. The junction had 13 bases not matched to a gene; V was cut back by 6 bases and J by 7 bases. Germline loops: CDR1 SQVTM, CDR2 ANQGSEA. CDR3 size: 14 residues. The CDR3 sequence: CSVTRGQVEGTQYF. DNA of the CDR3: TGCAGCGTGACCCGGGGACAGGTCGAAGGGACCCAGTACTTC. Full variable domain (outside the CDR3, taken from reference TRBV29-1 and TRBJ2-5): SAVISQKPSRDICQRGTSLTIQCQVDSQVTMMFWYRQQPGQSLTLIATANQGSEATYESGFVIDKFPISRPNLTFSTLTVSNMSPEDSSIYLCSVTRGQVEGTQYFGPGTRLLVL.